The 10 T cell receptor beta chains below were found in one sample sequenced in a study of blood T cell repertoires in COVID-19. Some clones are missing from TCRdb's copy, which holds only in-frame ones; the method was immunoSEQ multiplex PCR. The sample includes 250,000 or so clones, about 87% of them seen just once. The sequencing sample was made of PBMCs or T cells enriched from blood (not recorded which). Source of these receptors: a woman in her 30s who had been exposed to COVID-19.

The chain uses TRBV6-5 and TRBJ2-5, with 10 nucleotides matching TRBD2. The V segment lost 7 bases and the J segment 4 bases; nucleotides outside the gene matches: 6. CDR3 length equals 14 residues. Germline values: CDR1 MNHEY, CDR2 SVGAGI. The CDR3 reads CASTSSGSRETQYF. The CDR3 coding sequence is TGTGCCAGCACTTCTAGCGGGAGTAGAGAGACCCAGTACTTC.

The V call is TRBV27, the J call TRBJ2-2; 10 nucleotides agree with TRBD2. This CDR3 is 17 amino acids long. The germline CDR1 and CDR2 sequences are MNHEY and SMNVEV (reference sequence). Unmatched junction bases numbered 8, after V lost 1 base and J lost 6 bases. DNA for the CDR3: TGTGCCAGCAGTTTATATTGGCTAGCGGGAGTGGCCGGGGAGCTGTTTTTT. Translation: CASSLYWLAGVAGELFF.

The V and J genes are TRBV5-4 and TRBJ2-1; TRBD2 is a possible D gene (5 bases). CDR1 and CDR2 (germline): SGHNT, YYREEE (reference sequence). This CDR3 has 16 residues. The V gene lost 0 bases and the J gene lost 10 bases, with 20 bases spanning the gap. The CDR3 spells CASSLEEGVSPREQFF. The CDR3 DNA sequence: TGTGCCAGCAGCTTGGAAGAGGGAGTTTCCCCTAGGGAGCAGTTCTTC.

The chain carries TRBV19 and TRBJ2-1; the D gene is possibly TRBD2 (6 bases). Germline CDR1 reads LNHDA; CDR2 reads SQIVND (reference sequence). V was pared by 0 bases and J by 1 base, with 13 bases between. CDR3 length equals 17 residues. CDR3 loop: CASSIEDYPRSYNEQFF. CDR3 in DNA: TGTGCCAGTAGTATAGAGGACTATCCTAGGTCCTACAATGAGCAGTTCTTC.

V and J are TRBV5-5 and TRBJ2-1; D not resolved. V lost 0 bases to trimming and J lost 7 bases, with 20 bases between them. The germline V gene encodes CDR1 SGHKS and CDR2 YYEKEE (reference sequence). The CDR3 has 17 residues. CDR3 sequence reads: CASSLGVGSPIQNEQFF. The CDR3, as DNA: TGTGCCAGCAGCTTGGGGGTTGGTAGTCCTATACAGAATGAGCAGTTCTTC.

This clone has just one count. V usage is TRBV7-2 and J usage is TRBJ2-7, with D hard to call. The V end lost 1 base, the J end lost 0 bases, and 10 bases lay between the germline ends. The CDR3 runs to 15 residues. Germline V lookup: CDR1 SGHTA, CDR2 FQGNSA. CDR3 amino acids: CASSLDAASSYEQYF. In DNA form, the CDR3 reads TGTGCCAGCAGCTTAGATGCGGCAAGCTCCTACGAGCAGTACTTC.

V gene TRBV7-9 combines with J gene TRBJ2-7; TRBD2 agrees at 8 bases. Germline V CDR1 and CDR2: SEHNR, FQNEAQ (reference sequence). The CDR3 extends over 14 amino acids. Trimming at V came to 6 bases and at J to 3 bases, leaving 7 bases not matched to a gene. CDR3 loop: CASSSGTSNYEQYF. The DNA for the CDR3 is TGTGCCAGCAGTTCCGGGACTAGTAACTACGAGCAGTACTTC.

In this sample, this clone turned up a few times. The J gene is TRBJ1-2, the V gene TRBV5-1; D is undetermined. Germline V gene data show CDR1 as SGHRS and CDR2 as YFSETQ. The CDR3 length is 13 residues. The V end lost 0 bases, the J end lost 4 bases, and 7 bases lay between the germline ends. CDR3 region: CASSLGTTYGYTF. CDR3 DNA: TGCGCCAGCAGCTTGGGAACAACCTATGGCTACACCTTC.

V usage is TRBV5-1 and J usage is TRBJ2-7, with TRBD1 matching 8 bases. The CDR3 is made up of 17 amino acids. Germline CDR1 and CDR2: SGHRS and YFSETQ. V lost 0 bases, J lost 6 bases, and 14 bases stayed unmatched. The DNA for the CDR3 is TGCGCCAGCAGCTTGGACACTCCTACCGGGACAGGCCGCGAGCAGTACTTC. Translating gives CASSLDTPTGTGREQYF.

This clone was detected only a few times. V is TRBV5-4 and J is TRBJ1-2, with 7 positions matching TRBD1. Germline V CDR1 and CDR2: SGHNT, YYREEE (reference sequence). The CDR3 sequence is 14 residues long. Trimming at V came to 0 bases and at J to 8 bases, leaving 7 bases not matched to a gene. CDR3 protein: CASSLGRGQEGYTF. The CDR3 DNA reads TGTGCCAGCAGCTTGGGAAGGGGGCAGGAGGGCTACACCTTC.